This TCR beta chain stems from a study of cytomegalovirus exposure and HLA in healthy donors. Study at large: Samples from HLA-typed donors yielded about 85 million unique TCRs in an early data release. Findings of the study overall: Analysis was performed later, and it showed HLA-associated TCR beta chains to be more clonally expanded than equally common others. The study flagged some 170 TCR beta chains as cytomegalovirus-associated. In a later analysis, an Asian-associated ancestry cluster reportedly showed fewer N-insertions than the 666-donor mean.

The PCR contained 60 Vbeta and 13 Jbeta primers. Data came from immunoSEQ multiplex PCR; TCRdb stores just in-frame clones and leaves some out. The sample has more than 100,000 clones; roughly 9.6% are singletons. The germline gives CDR1 SGHNT, CDR2 YENEEA. The CDR3 contains 14 residues. The germline V and J ends were trimmed by 1 base and 1 base, with 7 bases remaining between them. Comments on this clone: Its antigen is unknown.

The receptor was derived from a woman aged 40 to 50 in good health and CMV-seropositive. V gene TRBV11-3 combines with J gene TRBJ1-1; D gene unclear. The sample taken for sequencing was PBMCs. The CDR3 sequence is CASSLGQANTEAFF. The CDR3 DNA follows: TGTGCCAGCAGCTTAGGCCAGGCGAACACTGAAGCTTTCTTT.